This T cell receptor beta chain was recovered during a study of T cells in Graves' hyperthyroidism and ophthalmopathy. Points from the study as a whole: Most thyroid clonotypes expanded above 0.001 appeared in blood too.

This clonotype was seen more than once but under ten times. The antigen is not known. CDR3 size: 14 residues. Trimming stripped 5 bases from V and 3 bases from J, with 10 bases between. The germline CDR1 and CDR2 sequences are LNHDA and SQIVND (reference sequence). Authors of the study amplified TCR beta CDR3 regions from RNA transcripts. HTBI primers drove first-round RT-PCR of the TCR CDR3. TCRdb re-called the multiplex PCR reads through MiXCR, storing one row per CDR3 protein. The data show fewer than 750,000 distinct CDR3 sequences, with 13% to 15% seen just once and approximately 12% held by the top ten.

The specimen was blood. This TCR was sampled from a woman between 45 and 60 years old with Graves' ophthalmopathy. This rearrangement joins TRBV19 to TRBJ2-2; D remains unclear. CDR3 sequence: CASSSRADTGELFF. In DNA form, the CDR3 reads TGTGCCAGTAGTTCCCGGGCCGACACCGGGGAGCTGTTTTTT.